The T cell receptor (beta chain) under discussion was sequenced for a study of blood T cell repertoires in COVID-19. Across the whole study: T cells, B-cell-depleted T cells, or PBMCs supplied cDNA or gDNA.

This clone showed up just a few times. At one end, the junction sequence differs from germline, possibly due to a read error. TCRdb's table, derived via immunoSEQ multiplex PCR, lists solely in-frame clones and lacks some. The sample has approximately 260,000 clones; roughly 80% are singletons. The TCR originated in a woman in her sixties with active or convalescent COVID-19. Source material: peripheral blood.

The CDR3 nucleotides read TGTGCTAGCAGCTTATCCCCCGGACAGGGGGAGGATGAGCAGTTCTTC. Residues: CASSLSPGQGEDEQFF. The gene calls are TRBV7-7 and TRBJ2-1, with TRBD1 matching over 10 bases. CDR1 is SSHAT, CDR2 FNYEAQ, per germline (reference sequence). This CDR3 has 16 amino acids.